One and the same sample provided the 5 T cell receptor beta chains below, sequenced in a study of response to subunit inactivated influenza vaccine. TCRdb re-analysed the RT-PCR reads in MiXCR, keeping a single row per CDR3 protein. The table has more than 700,000 distinct CDR3 sequences, around 20% seen once; the top ten hold roughly 10%. The sequencing here drew on PBMCs from blood, taken around 5 days after vaccination. The source is a man aged 50-60 years who received an inactivated influenza vaccine.

Only a few counts were recorded for this clonotype. The gene calls are TRBV29-1 and TRBJ2-3, with D maybe TRBD2 (6 bases). V was cut by 4 bases and J by 0 bases, with 11 bases left in between. The length of the CDR3 is 14 residues. Germline V gene lookup returns CDR1 SQVTM and CDR2 ANQGSEA. DNA of the CDR3: TGCAGCGTTGTTGGGCGGGGAAGCACAGATACGCAGTATTTT. Protein: CSVVGRGSTDTQYF.

This clonotype was observed a handful of times. V usage is TRBV7-2 and J usage is TRBJ2-7; 11 nucleotides line up with TRBD2. Germline V lookup: CDR1 SGHTA, CDR2 FQGNSA. CDR3 length equals 15 residues. With 4 bases clipped from V and 3 bases from J, the junction kept 5 bases outside the gene matches. CDR3 nucleotide sequence: TGTGCCAGCAGCTCGACTAGCGGGATGAGCTACGAGCAGTACTTC. Translation: CASSSTSGMSYEQYF.

This clonotype was picked up a small number of times. This chain joins TRBV7-8 and TRBJ2-3; 15 bases line up with TRBD2. V lost 5 bases and J lost 6; bases outside the gene matches: 6. The CDR3 covers 16 residues. Germline CDR1 SGHVS, CDR2 FQNEAQ. The DNA for the CDR3 is TGTGCCAGCAGCATGGGACTAGCGGGGGGTACGGATACGCAGTATTTT. Translating it yields CASSMGLAGGTDTQYF.

This chain connects TRBV7-2 to TRBJ2-1; D may be TRBD1 (5 bases). This CDR3 comprises 16 residues. Germline V CDR1 and CDR2: SGHTA, FQGNSA. V lost 1 base and J lost 2, with 12 bases in between. The CDR3 here is CASSLVTAVTYNEQFF. Written as DNA, the CDR3 is TGTGCCAGCAGCTTAGTGACAGCCGTGACCTACAATGAGCAGTTCTTC.

The chain employs TRBV5-1 and TRBJ1-2; 9 nucleotides line up with TRBD1. The J segment lost 7 bases and the V segment lost 2 bases, leaving 9 bases of the junction unmatched. Germline CDR1 reads SGHRS; CDR2 reads YFSETQ. This CDR3 is 15 amino acids long. CDR3 nucleotides: TGCGCCAGCAGCTTCCCACCTACGACAGGGGGTGGCTACACCTTC. This encodes CASSFPPTTGGGYTF.